The rows below give T cell receptor beta chains drawn from one sample of a study of Graves' ophthalmopathy and Graves' hyperthyroidism. TCRdb called the multiplex PCR reads again in MiXCR, with one record for every CDR3 protein. This sample carries about 740,000 distinct CDR3 sequences, around 40% of them seen once, and the ten largest clones take approximately 46%. What was sequenced was peripheral blood. Receptors were obtained from an adult man with Graves' ophthalmopathy. The CDR3 runs from the conserved cysteine through the conserved F or W. The D gene is left open where the match is weak. The size entry is marked missing in some rows and otherwise reads once, few, many or a size class.

TRBV29-1,-,TRBJ2-7,-,TGCAGCATTGGACAGTCCTACGAGCAGTACTTC,CSIGQSYEQYF
TRBV11-2,-,TRBJ1-6,-,TGTGCCAGCAGCCCCGCCCGTTTCACCATCCACTTT,CASSPARFTIHF
TRBV15,-,TRBJ1-2,-,TGTGCCACCACTCGAGGGGCAGGGGGCTACACCTTC,CATTRGAGGYTF
TRBV5-1,many,TRBJ2-6,-,TGCGCCACCAGCCCAGCTGGGGCCAACGTCCTGACTTTC,CATSPAGANVLTF
TRBV2,few,TRBJ2-2,-,TGTGCCAGCAAACGGGCGGAGATTAACACCGGGGAGCTGTTTTTT,CASKRAEINTGELFF
TRBV2,-,TRBJ2-6,TRBD1,TGTGCCACCAGTGACCCAGGGACAGGGGAGGGGGCCAACGTCCTGACTTTC,CATSDPGTGEGANVLTF
TRBV29-1,many,TRBJ2-7,-,TGCAGCGTTGAAGGCCCACGCAGTTCCCGGGAGCAGTACTTC,CSVEGPRSSREQYF
TRBV5-1,-,TRBJ1-2,TRBD1,TGCGCCAGCAGCTTGGTGACAGGGGGCTATGGCTACACCTTC,CASSLVTGGYGYTF
TRBV29-1,-,TRBJ1-1,-,TGCAGCGTTGAACAGGGTGGGACTGAAGCTTTCTTT,CSVEQGGTEAFF
TRBV29-1,many,TRBJ1-2,TRBD1,TGCAGCTCCAAAAGGGGGCTGGACTATGGCTACACCTTC,CSSKRGLDYGYTF
TRBV2,few,TRBJ1-4,-,TGTGCCAGCAGGGGCCAGGGGACGGGCGGAAAACTGTTTTTT,CASRGQGTGGKLFF
TRBV4-3,-,TRBJ1-2,TRBD1,TGCGCCAGCAGCCAAGACGGACAGGCGAATAACTATGGCCACACCTTC,CASSQDGQANNYGHTF
TRBV5-5,-,TRBJ1-4,-,TGTGCCAGCAGGGACAGAGATGGGCGGAATGAAAAACTGTTTTTT,CASRDRDGRNEKLFF
TRBV7-9,-,TRBJ2-7,-,TGTGCCAGCAGCCAAGTCGGCCTCAGCTACGAGCAGTACTTC,CASSQVGLSYEQYF
TRBV20-1,-,TRBJ2-3,TRBD2,TGCAGTGCTACCCTAGCGGGGGTGGTCCCAGATACGCAGTATTTT,CSATLAGVVPDTQYF
TRBV19,-,TRBJ2-2,-,TGTGTCAGCCGCCCATGGAGGGACACCGGGGAGCTGTTTTTT,CVSRPWRDTGELFF
TRBV29-1,-,TRBJ2-3,-,TGCAGCGTTGAAGATCGGGCGGCCGGCACAGATACGCAGTATTTT,CSVEDRAAGTDTQYF
TRBV25-1,-,TRBJ1-6,-,TGTGCCAGCAGTCGGACCTCGGGTAATTCACCCCTCCACTTT,CASSRTSGNSPLHF
TRBV29-1,-,TRBJ2-5,TRBD1,TGCAGCGTCTACGGACAGGGGACCCAAGAGACCCAGTACTTC,CSVYGQGTQETQYF
TRBV2,-,TRBJ2-5,TRBD1,TGTGCCTGGAGTTATACAGGGGTATTGGGAGAGACCCAGTACTTC,CAWSYTGVLGETQYF
TRBV25-1,-,TRBJ1-2,-,TGTGCCAGCAGTGAATCGGGGGGCTATGGCTACACCTTC,CASSESGGYGYTF
TRBV25-1,-,TRBJ1-1,-,TGTGCCAGCAGTTTACAACTCGGGGGGGGCACTGAAGCTTTCTTT,CASSLQLGGGTEAFF
TRBV7-2,-,TRBJ2-7,-,TGTGCCAGCAGCTTGGTGAGGTCTAGCGTCTCCTACGAGCAGTACTTC,CASSLVRSSVSYEQYF
TRBV10-2,-,TRBJ1-4,TRBD1,TGTGCCAGCAGGGACAGGGTTAATGAAAAACTGTTTTTT,CASRDRVNEKLFF
TRBV7-2,-,TRBJ1-5,-,TGTGCCAGCAGCTCGTCGGGGAATCAGCCCCAGCATTTT,CASSSSGNQPQHF
TRBV5-1,few,TRBJ1-3,-,TGCGCCAGCAGCTTGGCCGCCGCAGGCACCTCTGGAAACACCATATATTTT,CASSLAAAGTSGNTIYF
TRBV11-1,-,TRBJ2-3,-,TGTGCCAGCAGCTTAGAACGGGTTACTTCAGATACGCAGTATTTT,CASSLERVTSDTQYF
TRBV19,-,TRBJ1-1,-,TGTGCCAGTAGTATTCGCGGGATCTCTGAAGCTTTCTTT,CASSIRGISEAFF
TRBV10-3,-,TRBJ2-2,-,TGTGCCAACAGCCTGGTGGGGACGGCCGGGGAGCTGTTTTTT,CANSLVGTAGELFF
TRBV25-1,-,TRBJ1-6,TRBD1,TGTGCCAGCAGTGAATATGGGACAGGGGCCCTTAGATCACCCCTCCACTTT,CASSEYGTGALRSPLHF
TRBV5-1,few,TRBJ2-5,-,TGCGCCAGCAGCCCACTGAGGGAGGAGACCCAGTACTTC,CASSPLREETQYF
TRBV7-2,many,TRBJ1-2,-,TGTGCCAGCAGCTTAGACAGTGTAGCTAACTATGGCTACACCTTC,CASSLDSVANYGYTF
TRBV7-2,many,TRBJ2-5,-,TGTGCCAGCACCGAAACAGCGGGCTCCCACTTC,CASTETAGSHF
TRBV7-9,few,TRBJ1-3,-,TGTGCCAGCAGCCTCGAGACAACCTCTGGAAACACCATATATTTT,CASSLETTSGNTIYF
TRBV29-1,many,TRBJ2-5,-,TGCAGCGTTGTCCCCCCCAACCAAGAGACCCAGTACTTC,CSVVPPNQETQYF
TRBV29-1,-,TRBJ2-7,TRBD1,TGCAGTTTCGTCAGGACAGGTGATGTCGAGCAGTACTTC,CSFVRTGDVEQYF
TRBV29-1,few,TRBJ1-3,-,TGCAGCGTCCACAGGGACTCTGGAAACACCATATATTTT,CSVHRDSGNTIYF
TRBV10-3,-,TRBJ1-2,-,TGTGCCATCGCGGCCCGGGGTGGCTATGGCTACACCTTC,CAIAARGGYGYTF
TRBV29-1,-,TRBJ1-1,-,TGCAGCGCCGGGGGTGAAGCTTTCTTT,CSAGGEAFF
TRBV25-1,-,TRBJ2-6,TRBD2,TGTGCCATCAGTGGGAGGGGATCTGGGGCCAACGTCCTGACTTTC,CAISGRGSGANVLTF
TRBV7-9,-,TRBJ2-1,TRBD2,TGTGCCAGCAGCTTAGGTAGCGGGGGGCTCAATGAGCAGTTCTTC,CASSLGSGGLNEQFF
TRBV5-4,-,TRBJ2-7,-,TGTGCCAGCAGCTTCGGACACCCCTCCTACGGGCAGTACTTC,CASSFGHPSYGQYF
TRBV19,once,TRBJ1-1,-,TGTGCCAGTAGTATCGACAGTGTCAATCAATTTACTGAAGCTTTCTTT,CASSIDSVNQFTEAFF
TRBV20-1,few,TRBJ1-1,-,TGCAGTGCCATTATAATAGAAGCTTTCTTT,CSAIIIEAFF
TRBV7-3,-,TRBJ1-1,TRBD1,TGTGCCAGCAGCTCCGCTGGACAGGGGGCTTTCTTT,CASSSAGQGAFF
TRBV5-1,many,TRBJ2-7,-,TGCGCCAGCAGCTTCGGGGGCGCAGGGGAGCAGTACTTC,CASSFGGAGEQYF
TRBV19,few,TRBJ1-4,-,TGTGCCAGTACTATGGGTCCTGGGCCAGATAAACTGTTTTTT,CASTMGPGPDKLFF
TRBV7-8,-,TRBJ1-1,-,TGTGCCAGCAGCCCAGACGATGAAGCTTTCTTT,CASSPDDEAFF
TRBV2,many,TRBJ1-5,-,TGTGCCAGCAGTACGGTATTGGGGGCGGTTCAGCCCCAGCATTTT,CASSTVLGAVQPQHF
TRBV24-1,-,TRBJ1-1,-,TGTGCCATCAGTGAGTTCCAGGGGTCTGAAACTTTCTTT,CAISEFQGSETFF
TRBV15,-,TRBJ2-2,-,TGTGCCACCAGCAGAGATGATGGCGCCCTGAACACCGGGGAGCTGTTTTTT,CATSRDDGALNTGELFF
TRBV10-3,few,TRBJ2-7,-,TGTGCCAGAAGACAGGCCTCCTACGAGCAGTACTTC,CARRQASYEQYF
TRBV25-1,-,TRBJ2-2,-,TGTGCCAGCAGTCCCCAGGACTCGAACACCGGGGAGCTGTTTTTT,CASSPQDSNTGELFF
TRBV10-3,many,TRBJ1-2,TRBD1,TGTGCCAGCAGTTACACTGGGACAGGCTATGGCTACACCTTC,CASSYTGTGYGYTF
TRBV24-1,-,TRBJ1-5,-,TGTGCCACCAGTCTAACGGGGGAGACCCAGCATTTT,CATSLTGETQHF
TRBV5-1,many,TRBJ1-3,TRBD1,TGCGCCAGCAAGGACCGGGACAGAAGCTCTGGAAACACCATATATTTT,CASKDRDRSSGNTIYF
TRBV20-1,-,TRBJ2-7,-,TGCAGTGCTAGTCTCAGACAGGACCCCTACGAGCAGTACTTC,CSASLRQDPYEQYF
TRBV11-2,-,TRBJ2-6,-,TGTGCCAGCAGCTTAGGAGCAGGGTCCTACGTCCTGACTTTC,CASSLGAGSYVLTF
TRBV11-2,-,TRBJ2-7,TRBD2,TGTGCCAGCAGCTTCGCGCGGGTGGGAGCGGGAAGCTCCTGCGAGCAGTACTTC,CASSFARVGAGSSCEQYF
TRBV2,-,TRBJ1-2,TRBD1,TGTGCCAGTGATCTCGGGACAGGGGGCGTATCTGCCGGCTACACCTTC,CASDLGTGGVSAGYTF